Following are 28 T cell receptor beta chains from one sample sequenced in a study of blood T cell repertoires in COVID-19. Libraries were prepared by immunoSEQ multiplex PCR; TCRdb keeps only in-frame clonotypes and omits some of them. Here the sample spans 250,000 or so clones, less than 95% being singletons. Sequencing was carried out using PBMCs or T cells enriched from blood (not recorded which). The receptor source for this set is a middle-aged man who had been exposed to COVID-19.

CDR3 in DNA: TGTGCCAGCAGCTACACAGGGACTGAAGCTTTCTTT. This codes for CASSYTGTEAFF. The chain is built from TRBV11-3 and TRBJ1-1; D perhaps matches TRBD1 (6 bases). Germline V gene sequence: CDR1 SGHNT, CDR2 YENEEA. Trimming removed 4 bases from V and 5 bases from J, with 8 bases in between. CDR3 length: 12 residues. The full variable domain, rest sourced from reference TRBV11-3 and TRBJ1-1, is EAGVVQSPRYKIIEKKQPVAFWCNPISGHNTLYWYLQNLGQGPELLIRYENEEAVDDSQLPKDRFSAERLKGVDSTLKIQPAELGDSAVYLCASSYTGTEAFFGQGTRLTVV.

The chain uses TRBV12-5 and TRBJ2-1; 8 nucleotides align to TRBD2. CDR1 and CDR2 from the germline V gene are LGHNT and FRNRAP. This CDR3 spans 16 amino acids. Trimming took 6 bases from V and 4 from J; bases not matched to a gene: 11. CDR3 DNA: TGTGCTAGTGGCTCGGGGAGCGGGAGAAATTACAATGAGCAGTTCTTC. Translation gives CASGSGSGRNYNEQFF.

The V gene is TRBV19, the J gene TRBJ2-2; 9 bases align to TRBD1. V lost 7 bases and J lost 1; bases outside the gene matches: 4. CDR1 and CDR2 from the germline V gene are LNHDA and SQIVND (reference sequence). The CDR3 covers 15 residues. The CDR3 here is CASTPGQGNTGELFF. The CDR3 DNA reads TGTGCCAGTACCCCGGGACAGGGGAACACCGGGGAGCTGTTTTTT.

This clone was seen just once. V usage is TRBV25-1 and J usage is TRBJ1-2; D gene unclear. Germline CDR1 is MGHDK and CDR2 is SYGVNS. The V end was cut by 1 base, the J end by 8 bases, with 5 bases between. The CDR3 has 11 residues. Written as DNA, the CDR3 is TGTGCCAGCAGTGAATCTAGCGGCTACACCTTC. Its protein is CASSESSGYTF.

V usage is TRBV7-9 and J usage is TRBJ2-7, with 9 bases that match TRBD1. This CDR3 spans 15 amino acids. V lost 1 base, J lost 6 bases, and 7 bases stayed unmatched. CDR1 SEHNR and CDR2 FQNEAQ come from the germline V gene (reference sequence). DNA of the CDR3: TGTGCCAGCAGCTTAGTGGGACAGGGATCGCGCGAGCAGTACTTC. Translated, it gives CASSLVGQGSREQYF. Full variable domain (rest looked up from reference TRBV7-9 and TRBJ2-7): DTGVSQNPRHKITKRGQNVTFRCDPISEHNRLYWYRQTLGQGPEFLTYFQNEAQLEKSRLLSDRFSAERPKGSFSTLEIQRTEQGDSAMYLCASSLVGQGSREQYFGPGTRLTVT.

The CDR3 DNA sequence: TGTGCCAGCAGCTTAAGTCGAGACAGCTCCTACGAGCAGTACTTC. It specifies CASSLSRDSSYEQYF. The V call is TRBV7-6, the J call TRBJ2-7; maybe TRBD1 (5 bases). Germline V lookup: CDR1 SGHVS, CDR2 FNYEAQ. The CDR3 totals 15 residues. Trimming pared 2 bases from V and 0 bases from J, leaving 11 bases between.

The chain uses TRBV27 and TRBJ2-7, with 8 bases identical to TRBD1. Losses at the gene ends were 6 bases for V and 6 bases for J; bases not matched to a gene: 7. This CDR3 spans 13 amino acids. Per germline, CDR1 MNHEY and CDR2 SMNVEV (reference sequence). The CDR3 DNA reads as TGTGCCAGCAGGGGACACACAGGGGGCGAGCAGTACTTC. It encodes CASRGHTGGEQYF.

J is TRBJ2-1 and V is TRBV19; 7 bases are a match to TRBD2. The CDR3 sequence is 15 residues long. Germline CDR1 and CDR2: LNHDA and SQIVND (reference sequence). V gave up 3 bases and J gave up 8 bases; unmatched junction bases: 10. The CDR3 DNA reads TGTGCCAGTAGTATGCGGGCGGGAGTAGACGATGAGCAGTTCTTC. This encodes CASSMRAGVDDEQFF.

The sample holds one count of this clone. This chain connects TRBV14 to TRBJ2-7, with D perhaps matching TRBD1 (8 bases). The germline gives CDR1 SGHDN, CDR2 FVKESK. The CDR3 consists of 15 residues. V shed 3 bases and J shed 3 bases, with 15 bases lying between them. The CDR3 loop reads CASSQRTGGVYEQYF. CDR3 nucleotide sequence: TGTGCCAGCAGCCAGCGCACAGGGGGGGTCTACGAGCAGTACTTC.

The chain couples TRBV7-2 to TRBJ2-1, with TRBD2 matching 9 bases. Germline V gives CDR1 SGHTA, CDR2 FQGNSA. This CDR3 contains 18 residues. Germline trimming cut 5 bases from V and 2 bases from J; bases unmatched to any gene: 13. CDR3 protein: CASSPLGVGGRAYNEQFF. The CDR3 nucleotides are TGTGCCAGCAGCCCCCTCGGGGTTGGCGGGAGGGCCTACAATGAGCAGTTCTTC.

CDR3 in DNA: TGTGCCAGCAGCGTAGCAGGGTCAAGAGGTGAAAAACTGTTTTTT. Its protein is CASSVAGSRGEKLFF. The rearrangement joins TRBV9 to TRBJ1-4, with D perhaps matching TRBD1 (5 bases). Germline-derived CDR1 and CDR2 are SGDLS and YYNGEE. Trimming cost V 0 bases and J 7 bases, with 13 bases left between them. The CDR3 sequence is 15 residues long.

The rearrangement uses TRBV28 and TRBJ1-2; D is possibly TRBD1 (6 bases). The CDR3 runs to 13 residues. V lost 2 bases and J 7 bases, leaving 11 bases between the germline ends. Germline loops: CDR1 MDHEN, CDR2 SYDVKM. The CDR3 sequence: CASSLGTKAGYTF. Written as DNA, the CDR3 is TGTGCCAGCAGTTTAGGGACAAAGGCTGGCTACACCTTC.

The J gene is TRBJ2-7, the V gene TRBV5-1; TRBD2 matches 10 bases. The CDR3 length is 17 residues. The ends lost 3 bases at V and 0 bases at J; junction bases unmatched: 9. In germline, CDR1 is SGHRS, CDR2 YFSETQ. DNA for the CDR3: TGCGCCAGCAGCTCAACCACTAGCGGGATAAGCTCCTACGAGCAGTACTTC. Its translation: CASSSTTSGISSYEQYF.

V gene TRBV18 combines with J gene TRBJ1-2; the D is unclear. Germline-derived CDR1 and CDR2 are KGHSH and LQKENI. The CDR3 length is 14 residues. With 3 bases removed from V and 5 bases from J, the gap between germline ends came to 13 bases. The CDR3 DNA reads TGTGCCAGCTCACCTTCGGCGGGTTCGTATGGCTACACCTTC. Protein: CASSPSAGSYGYTF.

This clone has a single count. The J gene is TRBJ1-2, the V gene TRBV28, with 9 positions matching TRBD1. Germline V gene data show CDR1 as MDHEN and CDR2 as SYDVKM. V was pared by 7 bases and J by 8 bases, with 11 bases of the junction left unmatched. CDR3 length equals 14 residues. The chain's CDR3 is CASTSGQGNEGYTF. For the CDR3, the DNA is TGTGCCAGCACCTCGGGACAGGGAAATGAGGGCTACACCTTC.

The genes are TRBV30 and TRBJ1-4; D is uncertain. The CDR3 length is 13 residues. Germline CDR1 GTSNPN, CDR2 SVGIG (reference sequence). Deletions cut 2 bases from V and 0 bases from J, with 4 bases between. The CDR3 reads CAWSITTNEKLFF. In DNA, the CDR3 is TGTGCCTGGAGTATAACAACTAATGAAAAACTGTTTTTT. Variable domain in full (rest from reference TRBV30 and TRBJ1-4): SQTIHQWPATLVQPVGSPLSLECTVEGTSNPNLYWYRQAAGRGLQLLFYSVGIGQISSEVPQNLSASRPQDRQFILSSKKLLLSDSGFYLCAWSITTNEKLFFGSGTQLSVL.

This chain links TRBV11-2 with TRBJ1-2, with 8 nucleotides matching TRBD1. This CDR3 spans 15 amino acids. Trimming removed 4 bases from V and 8 bases from J; junction bases left unmatched: 12. CDR1 is SGHAT and CDR2 is FQNNGV in the germline V gene. This CDR3 reads CASSSRGRFVDGYTF. The CDR3 bases are TGTGCCAGCAGCTCCAGGGGGCGGTTTGTCGACGGCTACACCTTC.

The chain uses TRBV10-1 and TRBJ1-6, with 7 bases that match TRBD1. Unmatched junction bases numbered 5, after V lost 5 bases and J lost 7 bases. Germline values: CDR1 WNHNN, CDR2 SYGVQD (reference sequence). The CDR3 has 14 residues. CDR3 nucleotides: TGCGCCAGCAGTTACAGGGGCAGGAATTCACCCCTCCACTTT. It specifies CASSYRGRNSPLHF.

The chain recombines TRBV10-3 with TRBJ1-6, with unresolved D. This CDR3 region has 18 residues. Germline CDR1 ENHRY, CDR2 SYGVKD. The V gene lost 0 bases and the J gene lost 0 bases, with 12 bases spanning the gap. CDR3 nucleotide sequence: TGTGCCATCAGTGAGTCTCTCCATAGGAGCTCCTATAATTCACCCCTCCACTTT. It codes for CAISESLHRSSYNSPLHF.

The chain joins TRBV18 to TRBJ1-1; D gene uncertain. V was pared by 1 base and J by 0 bases, with 6 bases between. The V gene's germline CDR1 is KGHSH and CDR2 LQKENI. CDR3 length: 14 residues. This CDR3 reads CASSPLNMNTEAFF. In DNA, the CDR3 is TGTGCCAGCTCACCACTAAATATGAACACTGAAGCTTTCTTT.

The CDR3 DNA is TGTGCCAGCAGCGTAGGTACCCGAGCGGGAGACGTCTACGAGCAGTACTTC. It specifies CASSVGTRAGDVYEQYF. The rearrangement joins TRBV9 to TRBJ2-7, with TRBD2 matching over 8 bases. Looked up from germline, CDR1 is SGDLS and CDR2 is YYNGEE. The CDR3 is 17 residues long. V dropped 0 bases and J dropped 3; count of bases not matched to a gene: 11.

The chain joins TRBV18 to TRBJ1-3; D gene unclear. CDR1 and CDR2 from the germline V gene are KGHSH and LQKENI. The CDR3 totals 16 residues. Trimming shortened V by 3 bases and J by 0 bases, and 12 bases separated the two germline ends. The CDR3 DNA is TGTGCCAGCTCACCCTCAGGAACCCCCTCTGGAAACACCATATATTTT. It specifies CASSPSGTPSGNTIYF.

The genes are TRBV9 and TRBJ2-3, with 14 bases that match TRBD2. Germline CDR1 reads SGDLS; CDR2 reads YYNGEE. The CDR3 is 14 amino acids. Losses at the gene ends were 7 bases for V and 7 bases for J; bases not matched to a gene: 5. CDR3 loop: CASGGLAGEYTQYF. DNA for the CDR3: TGTGCCAGCGGGGGACTAGCGGGAGAATATACGCAGTATTTT. The variable domain in full, completed from reference TRBV9 and TRBJ2-3, reads DSGVTQTPKHLITATGQRVTLRCSPRSGDLSVYWYQQSLDQGLQFLIQYYNGEERAKGNILERFSAQQFPDLHSELNLSSLELGDSALYFCASGGLAGEYTQYFGPGTRLTVL.

V gene TRBV9 combines with J gene TRBJ1-1; TRBD1 matches 7 bases. Germline lookup yields CDR1 SGDLS and CDR2 YYNGEE. The length of the CDR3 is 15 residues. V gave up 3 bases and J gave up 6 bases; unmatched junction bases: 11. The chain's CDR3 is CASSGIQGRSSEAFF. DNA for the CDR3: TGTGCCAGCAGCGGCATACAGGGGAGGTCTTCTGAAGCTTTCTTT. The variable domain in full, completed from reference TRBV9 and TRBJ1-1, reads DSGVTQTPKHLITATGQRVTLRCSPRSGDLSVYWYQQSLDQGLQFLIQYYNGEERAKGNILERFSAQQFPDLHSELNLSSLELGDSALYFCASSGIQGRSSEAFFGQGTRLTVV.

The gene calls are TRBV18 and TRBJ1-4, with 8 bases lining up with TRBD1. The CDR3 is 17 amino acids. The germline V gene has CDR1 KGHSH and CDR2 LQKENI. The ends lost 0 bases at V and 6 bases at J; junction bases unmatched: 9. The chain's CDR3 is CASSPPGRTGKDEKLFF. Here the CDR3 DNA reads TGTGCCAGCTCACCACCGGGGAGGACAGGGAAAGATGAAAAACTGTTTTTT.

This clone was found once. The rearrangement links TRBV27 to TRBJ2-5; a weak D match, TRBD1 (5 bases). Germline V gives CDR1 MNHEY, CDR2 SMNVEV (reference sequence). V was cut by 2 bases and J by 4 bases, with 11 bases left in between. The CDR3 spans 14 residues. CDR3 sequence: CASSLQGAIETQYF. DNA of the CDR3: TGTGCCAGCAGTTTACAGGGCGCTATAGAGACCCAGTACTTC.

This chain's CDR3 is CASSPRTGTGNTIYF. The CDR3 DNA sequence: TGTGCCAGCAGTCCCCGGACAGGGACTGGAAACACCATATATTTT. This chain links TRBV27 with TRBJ1-3; 8 bases agree with TRBD1. V trimming: 5 bases; J trimming: 2 bases; junction bases outside the gene matches: 5. The CDR3 loop spans 15 amino acids. Germline V gives CDR1 MNHEY, CDR2 SMNVEV (reference sequence).

The chain employs TRBV11-2 and TRBJ2-7; D may be TRBD1 (6 bases). The germline CDR1 and CDR2 sequences are SGHAT and FQNNGV. The V and J ends lost 1 base and 5 bases respectively, with 18 bases between them. The CDR3 covers 16 residues. Here the CDR3 reads CASSLAYRDNADEQYF. The CDR3 DNA reads as TGTGCCAGCAGCTTAGCCTACCGGGACAACGCGGACGAGCAGTACTTC. The variable domain in full, with the rest retrieved from reference TRBV11-2 and TRBJ2-7, is EAGVAQSPRYKIIEKRQSVAFWCNPISGHATLYWYQQILGQGPKLLIQFQNNGVVDDSQLPKDRFSAERLKGVDSTLKIQPAKLEDSAVYLCASSLAYRDNADEQYFGPGTRLTVT.